These 11 T cell receptor beta chains were all obtained from the same sample, sequenced in a study of T cells in Graves' hyperthyroidism and ophthalmopathy. RNA transcripts gave rise to amplified TCR beta CDR3 regions. HTBI primers drove first-round RT-PCR of the TCR CDR3. TCRdb redid the calling of the multiplex PCR reads with MiXCR, one entry per CDR3 protein. Of more than 350,000 distinct CDR3 sequences listed, about 14% are singletons. Sequencing was done on a sample of blood. The receptors were gathered from a woman aged 25 to 45 with Graves' ophthalmopathy.

This clonotype has ten or more counts. The chain employs TRBV11-2 and TRBJ1-4; D remains unclear. V was trimmed by 2 bases and J by 1 base, leaving 14 bases between them. CDR1 SGHAT and CDR2 FQNNGV come from the germline V gene. The CDR3 sequence is 17 residues long. CDR3 loop: CASSLFRRRGTNEKLFF. The CDR3 DNA is TGTGCCAGCAGCTTATTTCGTCGGCGAGGAACTAATGAAAAACTGTTTTTT.

To note about this clonotype: This sequence may be a read error, since a much larger clone differs from it by one base. The CDR3 does not close with the conserved phenylalanine or tryptophan, likely indicating a read error. The chain carries TRBV12-3 or TRBV12-4 and TRBJ2-2, with a possible D match to TRBD2 (5 bases). The CDR3 covers 16 residues. V dropped 3 bases and J dropped 4 bases, with 15 bases sitting between them. CDR3 coding DNA: TGTGCCAGCAGTTTTGAGGGTGTTTGGGGCACCGGGGAGCTGTTTCTT. Protein product: CASSFEGVWGTGELFL.

This chain joins TRBV19 and TRBJ1-2; TRBD1 aligns across 9 bases. The germline CDR1 and CDR2 sequences are LNHDA and SQIVND (reference sequence). CDR3 size: 16 residues. Germline trimming cut 6 bases from V and 0 bases from J; bases unmatched to any gene: 8. The CDR3 sequence: CASRDRGRNANYGYTF. The CDR3 nucleotides are TGTGCCAGTAGGGACAGGGGAAGGAATGCTAACTATGGCTACACCTTC.

The chain joins TRBV28 to TRBJ1-5; 10 bases fit TRBD1. Germline CDR1 is MDHEN and CDR2 is SYDVKM. V dropped 7 bases and J dropped 2; count of bases not matched to a gene: 17. The CDR3 sequence is 19 residues long. CDR3 in amino acids: CASIPRQDRGAIRNQPQHF. The CDR3 DNA reads as TGTGCCAGCATACCCAGACAGGACAGGGGGGCAATTCGCAATCAGCCCCAGCATTTT.

This clonotype was seen ten or more times. The chain has TRBV6-1 and TRBJ2-3; tentatively, D is TRBD1 (6 bases). V lost 7 bases and J lost 4, with 15 bases in between. This CDR3 is built from 14 residues. Looked up from germline, CDR1 is MNHNS and CDR2 is SASEGT. CDR3 bases: TGTGCCAGCATTAAATTGGGGGCCCCAGATACGCAGTATTTT. As protein: CASIKLGAPDTQYF.

Ten or more counts support this clonotype. The V and J genes are TRBV27 and TRBJ2-1; D possibly corresponds to TRBD2 (7 bases). V lost 7 bases and J 2 bases, leaving 12 bases between the germline ends. CDR1 is MNHEY, CDR2 SMNVEV, per germline (reference sequence). This CDR3 spans 14 amino acids. DNA for the CDR3: TGTGCCAGCATTGGGGGGGCGGCCTACAATGAGCAGTTCTTC. This encodes CASIGGAAYNEQFF.

The rearrangement uses TRBV20-1 and TRBJ2-6; 7 bases fit TRBD2. Germline V gene lookup returns CDR1 DFQATT and CDR2 SNEGSKA (reference sequence). The CDR3 loop spans 14 amino acids. V was pared by 6 bases and J by 1 base, with 3 bases of the junction left unmatched. The CDR3 nucleotides are TGCAGTGCCCTCGGGGGGTCTGGGGCCAACGTCCTGACTTTC. As protein: CSALGGSGANVLTF.

The chain uses TRBV28 and TRBJ1-1, with 8 nucleotides matching TRBD1. The length of the CDR3 is 14 residues. CDR1 and CDR2 (germline): MDHEN, SYDVKM. V shed 6 bases, J shed 1 base, and the junction held 4 bases outside the gene matches. In DNA form, the CDR3 reads TGTGCCAGCAGCGACGGACAGGGGAACACTGAAGCTTTCTTT. It is translated as CASSDGQGNTEAFF.

To note about this clonotype: It may be a read error: a sequence one base away is much more abundant. The J gene is TRBJ2-3, the V gene TRBV5-1; perhaps TRBD2 as D (5 bases). Trimming shortened V by 4 bases and J by 8 bases, and 14 bases separated the two germline ends. CDR3 length equals 13 residues. CDR1 and CDR2 (germline): SGHRS, YFSETQ. The CDR3 DNA is TGCGCCAGCAGCCAGCTGGGAGACCTTACGCAGTATTTT. This gives the protein CASSQLGDLTQYF.

The sample holds many counts of this clonotype. The chain is built from TRBV12-3 or TRBV12-4 and TRBJ2-1; 7 positions agree with TRBD1. The CDR3 covers 15 residues. Losses at the gene ends were 5 bases for V and 0 bases for J; bases not matched to a gene: 4. The CDR3 bases are TGTGCCAGCAGTAAGGACAGGTCCTCCTACAATGAGCAGTTCTTC. Amino acids: CASSKDRSSYNEQFF.

This clonotype was counted at least ten times. The V call is TRBV2, the J call TRBJ1-5, with D unresolved. Trimming shortened V by 3 bases and J by 1 base, and 16 bases separated the two germline ends. Germline V gene lookup returns CDR1 SNHLY and CDR2 FYNNEI. There are 17 residues in the CDR3. CDR3 residues: CASSDSPATRSNQPQHF. The CDR3 DNA reads TGTGCCAGCAGTGATTCCCCGGCGACAAGGAGCAATCAGCCCCAGCATTTT.